These 17 T cell receptor beta chains were all obtained from the same sample, sequenced in a study of CD8 T cells in ankylosing spondylitis. TCRdb re-derived calls from the 5' RACE reads in MiXCR, one entry per CDR3 protein. Among under 200,000 distinct CDR3 sequences listed, around 10% were seen once. Sequenced input: blood, either unsorted or a sorted T cell fraction (not recorded which). Receptors were obtained from a male donor with ankylosing spondylitis or in good health (not recorded which).

There are a few counts of this clonotype. CDR3 region: CASSKAAQYEQYF. Written as DNA, the CDR3 is TGTGCCAGCAGTAAAGCTGCTCAGTACGAGCAGTACTTC. The rearrangement links TRBV12-3 or TRBV12-4 to TRBJ2-7, with D hard to call. CDR3 length: 13 residues. The V and J ends lost 5 bases and 4 bases respectively, with 12 bases between them.

This clonotype was picked up many times. This chain links TRBV10-3 with TRBJ2-3; 7 bases map to TRBD1. The CDR3 spans 13 residues. The V gene end was trimmed by 7 bases and the J gene end by 1 base; junction bases not matched to a gene: 2. The germline CDR1 and CDR2 sequences are ENHRY and SYGVKD. The CDR3 is CAITGQGTDTQYF. CDR3 bases: TGTGCCATCACCGGACAGGGCACAGATACGCAGTATTTT.

The chain links TRBV7-9 to TRBJ1-2; D gene uncertain. Per the germline V gene, CDR1 is SEHNR and CDR2 is FQNEAQ (reference sequence). The CDR3 has 14 residues. Trimming pared 3 bases from V and 4 bases from J, leaving 12 bases between. CDR3 nucleotide sequence: TGTGCCAGCAGCTTTAGGCAGACGGGCTATGGCTACACCTTC. Translating gives CASSFRQTGYGYTF.

This clonotype was counted many times. The genes are TRBV20-1 and TRBJ2-2; D may correspond to TRBD1 or TRBD2 (6 bases each). The CDR3 consists of 14 residues. The germline gives CDR1 DFQATT, CDR2 SNEGSKA (reference sequence). Trimming stripped 0 bases from V and 3 bases from J, with 8 bases between. The CDR3 reads CSAREEGDTGELFF. CDR3 DNA sequence: TGCAGTGCTAGAGAGGAGGGGGACACCGGGGAGCTGTTTTTT.

This clonotype has more than one count but fewer than ten. The chain employs TRBV7-9 and TRBJ2-1; D may be TRBD2 (6 bases). The CDR3 consists of 14 residues. Germline values: CDR1 SEHNR, CDR2 FQNEAQ (reference sequence). Trimming pared 2 bases from V and 11 bases from J, leaving 16 bases between. In DNA form, the CDR3 reads TGTGCCAGCAGCTTATCGCGTGGGGGACTTAAGCAGTTCTTC. Translating gives CASSLSRGGLKQFF. Filled out from reference TRBV7-9 and TRBJ2-1, the complete variable domain reads DTGVSQNPRHKITKRGQNVTFRCDPISEHNRLYWYRQTLGQGPEFLTYFQNEAQLEKSRLLSDRFSAERPKGSFSTLEIQRTEQGDSAMYLCASSLSRGGLKQFFGPGTRLTVL.

This clonotype came up many times. The V and J genes are TRBV7-9 and TRBJ2-3; D gene uncertain. Germline V gene lookup returns CDR1 SEHNR and CDR2 FQNEAQ (reference sequence). CDR3 length equals 15 residues. V gave up 6 bases and J gave up 2 bases, with 15 bases separating them. CDR3 loop: CASSYQDASTDTQYF. The CDR3 DNA is TGTGCCAGCAGTTATCAGGACGCCTCCACAGATACGCAGTATTTT.

This clonotype was seen at least ten times. The CDR3 sequence is CATSDSGIYNEQFF. The CDR3 DNA reads TGTGCCACCAGTGACTCCGGGATCTACAATGAGCAGTTCTTC. V usage is TRBV24-1 and J usage is TRBJ2-1; a weak D match, TRBD2 (5 bases). Germline V gene data show CDR1 as KGHDR and CDR2 as SFDVKD. Trimming cost V 4 bases and J 3 bases, with 9 bases left between them. This CDR3 region has 14 residues.

This clonotype has ten or more counts. Relative to the germline gene, one junction end is altered; a read error may explain this. This chain links TRBV9 with TRBJ1-1; possibly TRBD1 for D (6 bases). Germline CDR1 SGDLS, CDR2 YYNGEE. The CDR3 has 12 amino acids. CDR3 loop: CASSTTGKEAFF. CDR3 sequence (DNA): TGTGCCAGCAGCACCACAGGGAAAGAAGCCTTCTTT.

This clonotype was picked up many times. This chain links TRBV29-1 with TRBJ2-1; 14 nucleotides match TRBD2. J was trimmed by 10 bases and V by 7 bases; bases with no gene match: 6. The CDR3 consists of 13 residues. From germline, CDR1 is SQVTM and CDR2 ANQGSEA. CDR3 coding DNA: TGCAGCGCACGGACTAGCGGGGGGACCGAGCAGTTCTTC. It yields the protein CSARTSGGTEQFF.

This clonotype was detected only a few times. The chain combines TRBV27 with TRBJ2-7; 8 bases are a match to TRBD1. The V gene's germline CDR1 is MNHEY and CDR2 SMNVEV (reference sequence). The CDR3 has 14 residues. The J segment lost 2 bases and the V segment lost 3 bases, leaving 3 bases of the junction unmatched. The CDR3 bases are TGTGCCAGCAGTTTCCGACAGGGGCCCTACGAGCAGTACTTC. It codes for CASSFRQGPYEQYF.

This clonotype appeared many times. The chain couples TRBV5-1 to TRBJ2-5; TRBD2 matches at 7 bases. Germline loops: CDR1 SGHRS, CDR2 YFSETQ. CDR3 length: 16 amino acids. V lost 5 bases and J lost 4; bases outside the gene matches: 14. DNA for the CDR3: TGCGCCAGCAGGACATACGTATCGGGGGGATCAGAGACCCAGTACTTC. Translating it yields CASRTYVSGGSETQYF. The full variable domain, in which reference TRBV5-1 and TRBJ2-5 provide the parts outside the CDR3, is KAGVTQTPRYLIKTRGQQVTLSCSPISGHRSVSWYQQTPGQGLQFLFEYFSETQRNKGNFPGRFSGRQFSNSRSEMNVSTLELGDSALYLCASRTYVSGGSETQYFGPGTRLLVL.

This clonotype was seen repeatedly, ten times or more. The chain is built from TRBV20-1 and TRBJ1-5, with D perhaps matching TRBD1 (6 bases). V shed 5 bases and J shed 2 bases, with 16 bases lying between them. This CDR3 has 15 amino acids. Germline loops: CDR1 DFQATT, CDR2 SNEGSKA (reference sequence). The CDR3, as DNA: TGCAGTGCTTCCACCGGGACAAAAGGCAATCAGCCCCAGCATTTT. It codes for CSASTGTKGNQPQHF.

The V call is TRBV7-2, the J call TRBJ1-2, with D maybe TRBD1 (5 bases). Germline V gives CDR1 SGHTA, CDR2 FQGNSA. Trimming took off 3 bases at V and 8 bases at J, with 19 bases between the two ends. The CDR3 runs 15 residues. In DNA form, the CDR3 reads TGTGCCAGCAGCTTTGGACATCGTGGTGAAATCGGCTACACCTTC. It is translated as CASSFGHRGEIGYTF.

The rearrangement joins TRBV20-1 to TRBJ2-5; 9 positions agree with TRBD2. Looked up from germline, CDR1 is DFQATT and CDR2 is SNEGSKA (reference sequence). The CDR3 loop spans 17 amino acids. Trimming at V came to 0 bases and at J to 5 bases, leaving 13 bases not matched to a gene. The CDR3 sequence is CSARDLAGVIEGETQYF. In DNA, the CDR3 is TGCAGTGCTAGAGATTTAGCGGGGGTAATTGAAGGGGAGACCCAGTACTTC.

This clonotype turned up a few times. The rearrangement links TRBV5-1 to TRBJ2-7; 11 bases are a match to TRBD1. This CDR3 contains 19 residues. Germline V CDR1 and CDR2: SGHRS, YFSETQ. Trimming cost V 4 bases and J 0 bases; bases outside gene matches: 15. Here the CDR3 reads CASSGPGTGGLPSSYEQYF. The CDR3 nucleotides read TGCGCCAGCAGCGGTCCCGGGACAGGGGGTTTGCCAAGCTCCTACGAGCAGTACTTC.

This clonotype has at least ten counts. This sequence joins TRBV21-1 and TRBJ2-3; TRBD2 is the table's D call, not checked against the DNA. TRBV21-1 is listed as a pseudogene. There are 15 residues in the CDR3. The DNA for the CDR3 is TGTGCCAGCAGCAAAGCGGGAGGGGGCACAGATACGCAGTATTTT. Its translation: CASSKAGGGTDTQYF.

The CDR3 nucleotides are TGTGCCAGCAGCCCCACCTACAGGACAGGGCCATCGAACTATGGCTACACCTTC. Its protein is CASSPTYRTGPSNYGYTF. This chain connects TRBV6-1 to TRBJ1-2, with 8 bases matching TRBD1. The CDR3 covers 18 residues. Trimming took 6 bases from V and 2 from J; bases not matched to a gene: 17. Germline-derived CDR1 and CDR2 are MNHNS and SASEGT.